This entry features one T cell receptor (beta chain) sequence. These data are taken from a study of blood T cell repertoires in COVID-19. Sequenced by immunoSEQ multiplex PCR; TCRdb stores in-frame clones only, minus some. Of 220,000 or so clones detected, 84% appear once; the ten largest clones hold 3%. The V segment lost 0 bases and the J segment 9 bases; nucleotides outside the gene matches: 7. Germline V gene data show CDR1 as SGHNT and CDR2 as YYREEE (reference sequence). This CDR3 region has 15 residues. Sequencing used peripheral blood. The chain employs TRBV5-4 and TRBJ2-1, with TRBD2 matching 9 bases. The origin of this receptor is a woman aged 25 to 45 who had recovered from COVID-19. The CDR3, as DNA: TGTGCCAGCAGCTTGGTTCTAGCGGGAAGTCGTGAGCAGTTCTTC. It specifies CASSLVLAGSREQFF. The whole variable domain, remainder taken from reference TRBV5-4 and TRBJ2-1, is ETGVTQSPTHLIKTRGQQVTLRCSSQSGHNTVSWYQQALGQGPQFIFQYYREEENGRGNFPPRFSGLQFPNYSSELNVNALELDDSALYLCASSLVLAGSREQFFGPGTRLTVL.